This T cell receptor beta chain was captured by sequencing in a study of blood T cells in healthy people across ages. A second PCR of roughly 7 to 11 cycles used a sample-barcoded 5' primer and a J-beta primer mix. TCRdb analysed the 5' RACE reads with MiXCR anew, one entry per CDR3 protein. The sample has roughly 560,000 distinct CDR3 sequences, less than 25% seen once. CDR3 length: 13 residues. Unmatched junction bases numbered 4, after V lost 6 bases and J lost 3 bases. The germline V gene has CDR1 MNHNY and CDR2 SVGAGI (reference sequence). This clonotype turned up a few times. The sample was also reused in another study, on T cells of mothers and their children.

What was sequenced was blood. This receptor was obtained from a boy younger than 18 in good health. The gene calls are TRBV6-6 and TRBJ2-5, with 7 positions matching TRBD1. Here the CDR3 DNA reads TGTGCCAGCAGGGACGGGACAGAAGAGACCCAGTACTTC. Its protein product is CASRDGTEETQYF.